What follows are 30 T cell receptor beta chains derived from one specimen sequenced in a study of blood T cell repertoires in COVID-19. TCRdb's table, derived via immunoSEQ multiplex PCR, lists solely in-frame clones and lacks some. The sample holds 200,000 to 300,000 clones, approximately 83% seen once. Sequenced material: PBMCs or T cells enriched from blood (not recorded which). The receptors originated from a woman in her 40s who had been exposed to COVID-19.

The V and J genes are TRBV24-1 and TRBJ2-5; 7 nucleotides line up with TRBD1. Unmatched junction bases numbered 8, after V lost 3 bases and J lost 2 bases. Germline-derived CDR1 and CDR2 are KGHDR and SFDVKD. The CDR3 runs to 16 residues. The CDR3 spells CATSDPDRELQETQYF. In DNA, the CDR3 is TGTGCCACCAGTGATCCCGACAGGGAACTACAAGAGACCCAGTACTTC.

This clone has just one count. CDR3 protein: CASSVATDTQYF. The CDR3 DNA reads TGTGCCAGCAGCGTAGCTACGGATACGCAGTATTTT. The chain has TRBV9 and TRBJ2-3; no reliable D call. V was cut by 0 bases and J by 6 bases, with 5 bases left in between. The CDR3 contains 12 residues. Germline V gene lookup returns CDR1 SGDLS and CDR2 YYNGEE.

This clone was picked up a small number of times. This chain joins TRBV19 and TRBJ2-7; TRBD2 matches 7 bases. V lost 4 bases and J lost 2; bases outside the gene matches: 8. CDR1 is LNHDA and CDR2 is SQIVND in the germline V gene (reference sequence). The CDR3 length is 15 residues. CDR3 DNA sequence: TGTGCCAGTAGTACCGAGGGAGGGGCCACCTACGAGCAGTACTTC. This gives the protein CASSTEGGATYEQYF.

The chain couples TRBV5-1 to TRBJ1-5; possibly TRBD1 for D (5 bases). Germline CDR1 reads SGHRS; CDR2 reads YFSETQ. The CDR3 is 16 amino acids. Trimming cost V 0 bases and J 2 bases, with 12 bases left between them. CDR3 nucleotides: TGCGCCAGCAGCTTGGAGGGGCAGGGCGGCAATCAGCCCCAGCATTTT. It codes for CASSLEGQGGNQPQHF.

This clone was detected only a few times. The rearrangement links TRBV7-3 to TRBJ2-2; TRBD1 matches at 7 bases. Germline assignment: CDR1 SGHTA and CDR2 FQGTGA. The CDR3 extends over 14 amino acids. The J segment lost 0 bases and the V segment lost 8 bases, leaving 3 bases of the junction unmatched. This CDR3 reads CASRQGSNTGELFF. In DNA, the CDR3 is TGTGCCAGCCGACAGGGCTCGAACACCGGGGAGCTGTTTTTT.

The chain couples TRBV2 to TRBJ2-1; possibly TRBD1 for D (6 bases). There are 13 residues in the CDR3. V shed 6 bases and J shed 9 bases, with 15 bases lying between them. Germline CDR1 SNHLY, CDR2 FYNNEI. This CDR3 is CASSETGYGEQFF. The CDR3 bases are TGTGCCAGCAGCGAAACAGGGTATGGTGAGCAGTTCTTC.

The V gene is TRBV14, the J gene TRBJ2-7; D gene unclear. The CDR3 covers 16 residues. Germline lookup yields CDR1 SGHDN and CDR2 FVKESK. Trimming removed 5 bases at V and 0 bases at J, with 17 bases between. The CDR3 sequence is CASSMRTTRNSYEQYF. The CDR3 bases are TGTGCCAGCAGCATGCGCACTACGCGTAACTCCTACGAGCAGTACTTC.

This clone showed up just a few times. CDR3 in amino acids: CASSLGHSKQSPLHF. Written as DNA, the CDR3 is TGTGCCAGCAGCCTCGGACATTCGAAGCAGTCACCCCTCCACTTT. This rearrangement joins TRBV28 to TRBJ1-6, with D perhaps matching TRBD1 (5 bases). V gave up 6 bases and J gave up 10 bases, with 19 bases separating them. In germline, CDR1 is MDHEN, CDR2 SYDVKM. The CDR3 consists of 15 residues.

The V gene is TRBV18, the J gene TRBJ1-2; TRBD1 matches at 8 bases. This CDR3 is 15 amino acids long. With V trimmed by 5 bases and J by 3 bases, 8 bases remained unmatched. Germline-derived CDR1 and CDR2 are KGHSH and LQKENI. CDR3 sequence (DNA): TGTGCCAGCTCAGTACCAGGGGGCGCGGACTATGGCTACACCTTC. It codes for CASSVPGGADYGYTF.

This chain links TRBV7-9 with TRBJ1-3; D gene unclear. V was trimmed by 6 bases and J by 4 bases, leaving 19 bases between them. Germline CDR1 is SEHNR and CDR2 is FQNEAQ (reference sequence). The CDR3 totals 16 residues. The CDR3 region is CASSRAGEWSGNTIYF. In DNA form, the CDR3 reads TGTGCCAGCAGTCGCGCCGGAGAATGGTCGGGAAACACCATATATTTT.

V is TRBV12-5 and J is TRBJ2-5; TRBD1 agrees at 9 bases. From germline, CDR1 is LGHNT and CDR2 FRNRAP. The CDR3 runs to 19 residues. V was pared by 1 base and J by 4 bases, with 16 bases of the junction left unmatched. The CDR3 spells CASGLALIPGQGGVETQYF. DNA for the CDR3: TGTGCTAGTGGTTTGGCACTAATACCGGGACAGGGAGGTGTAGAGACCCAGTACTTC. Full variable domain (remainder filled in from reference TRBV12-5 and TRBJ2-5): DARVTQTPRHKVTEMGQEVTMRCQPILGHNTVFWYRQTMMQGLELLAYFRNRAPLDDSGMPKDRFSAEMPDATLATLKIQPSEPRDSAVYFCASGLALIPGQGGVETQYFGPGTRLLVL.

The rearrangement joins TRBV28 to TRBJ2-2, with 8 bases that match TRBD1. The CDR3 runs 16 residues. V lost 7 bases to trimming and J lost 3 bases; unmatched junction nucleotides: 10. Germline assignment: CDR1 MDHEN and CDR2 SYDVKM. CDR3 sequence (DNA): TGTGCCAGCACCCCTCGGACAGGGCTATACACCGGGGAGCTGTTTTTT. Its protein is CASTPRTGLYTGELFF.

The chain recombines TRBV3-1 (or the pseudogene TRBV3-2) with TRBJ1-2; D is uncertain. This CDR3 has 15 amino acids. The V end lost 1 base, the J end lost 7 bases, and 16 bases lay between the germline ends. The V gene's germline CDR1 is LGHDT and CDR2 YNNKEL (reference sequence). CDR3 amino acids: CASSQVHGGGSGYTF. The CDR3 DNA sequence: TGTGCCAGCAGCCAAGTCCATGGAGGAGGTAGTGGCTACACCTTC.

This clone came up a few times. The V gene is TRBV19, the J gene TRBJ1-6; 10 bases match TRBD1. CDR1 is LNHDA and CDR2 is SQIVND in the germline V gene (reference sequence). The CDR3 covers 15 residues. V shed 5 bases and J 8 bases; nucleotides not matched to a gene: 6. The CDR3 sequence: CASSFLGQGDSPLHF. As DNA, the CDR3 is TGTGCCAGTAGTTTCCTCGGACAGGGGGATTCACCCCTCCACTTT. The entire variable domain, with the rest obtained from reference TRBV19 and TRBJ1-6, is as follows: DGGITQSPKYLFRKEGQNVTLSCEQNLNHDAMYWYRQDPGQGLRLIYYSQIVNDFQKGDIAEGYSVSREKKESFPLTVTSAQKNPTAFYLCASSFLGQGDSPLHFGNGTRLTVT.

The gene calls are TRBV30 and TRBJ1-4; 9 nucleotides match TRBD1. This CDR3 spans 16 amino acids. Germline V lookup: CDR1 GTSNPN, CDR2 SVGIG (reference sequence). V shed 0 bases, J shed 8 bases, and the junction held 10 bases outside the gene matches. The CDR3 coding sequence is TGTGCCTGGAGTGTAGCCGGGACAGGGAGGGGAGAAAAACTGTTTTTT. Translated, it gives CAWSVAGTGRGEKLFF.

This chain links TRBV5-1 with TRBJ1-1; D is undetermined. Trimming removed 2 bases at V and 1 base at J, with 6 bases between. The CDR3 has 13 residues. Germline V lookup: CDR1 SGHRS, CDR2 YFSETQ. The DNA of the CDR3 is TGCGCCAGCAGCTTCCAACAGAACACTGAAGCTTTCTTT. Translation gives CASSFQQNTEAFF.

This clone was seen once. The genes are TRBV7-9 and TRBJ2-2; the match to TRBD2 covers 11 bases. V lost 7 bases and J lost 4; bases outside the gene matches: 2. CDR3 length equals 14 residues. The germline V gene encodes CDR1 SEHNR and CDR2 FQNEAQ (reference sequence). CDR3 in amino acids: CASILAGGTGELFF. The CDR3 bases are TGTGCCAGCATTCTAGCGGGGGGCACCGGGGAGCTGTTTTTT.

The gene calls are TRBV7-2 and TRBJ2-2, with D perhaps matching TRBD2 (6 bases). The CDR3 loop spans 16 amino acids. V lost 6 bases and J lost 4, with 18 bases in between. Germline CDR1 reads SGHTA; CDR2 reads FQGNSA. This CDR3 is CASSSRRGEGTGELFF. The DNA for the CDR3 is TGTGCCAGCAGTTCCCGGAGGGGAGAGGGCACCGGGGAGCTGTTTTTT.

The chain couples TRBV9 to TRBJ1-2; TRBD1 matches 11 bases. After removal of 4 bases from V and 7 bases from J, the junction contained 12 bases not matched to a gene. This CDR3 is built from 16 residues. CDR1 is SGDLS and CDR2 is YYNGEE in the germline V gene. The CDR3 DNA reads TGTGCCAGCAGCCTCACCGGGACAGGGGGAGGCAGTGGCTACACCTTC. Its translation: CASSLTGTGGGSGYTF.

This sequence joins TRBV4-1 and TRBJ2-1; 8 positions match TRBD1. V lost 6 bases and J lost 5; bases outside the gene matches: 6. The CDR3 length is 14 residues. Germline lookup yields CDR1 MGHRA and CDR2 YSYEKL. The CDR3 nucleotides read TGCGCCAGCAGATCAGGGGGCGTCCACAATGAGCAGTTCTTC. Translating gives CASRSGGVHNEQFF.

This chain uses TRBV5-5 with TRBJ1-6; tentatively, D is TRBD1 (5 bases). The CDR3 loop spans 14 amino acids. Trimming left V 1 base short and J 10 bases short, with 12 bases between. Germline V gene data show CDR1 as SGHKS and CDR2 as YYEKEE (reference sequence). The CDR3 protein is CASSLSQGRSPLHF. The CDR3 bases are TGTGCCAGCAGCTTGAGTCAGGGAAGGTCACCCCTCCACTTT.

The chain carries TRBV6-5 and TRBJ2-7, with 10 bases aligning to TRBD1. The J segment lost 5 bases and the V segment lost 6 bases, leaving 4 bases of the junction unmatched. The germline V gene encodes CDR1 MNHEY and CDR2 SVGAGI. This CDR3 contains 13 residues. The CDR3 sequence: CASRRTGGNEQYF. In DNA, the CDR3 is TGTGCCAGCAGAAGGACAGGGGGTAACGAGCAGTACTTC.

V gene TRBV28 combines with J gene TRBJ1-5; TRBD1 matches 8 bases. CDR3 size: 16 residues. In germline, CDR1 is MDHEN, CDR2 SYDVKM. V gave up 3 bases and J gave up 5 bases; unmatched junction bases: 9. The CDR3 DNA is TGTGCCAGCAGTTTTAGTGGCAGGGGGCACGATCAGCCCCAGCATTTT. Translating gives CASSFSGRGHDQPQHF.

The rearrangement links TRBV6-5 to TRBJ1-2; a weak D match, TRBD1 (6 bases). Germline CDR1 is MNHEY and CDR2 is SVGAGI. V was shortened by 7 bases and J by 0 bases, with 12 bases between the two germline ends. The CDR3 consists of 14 residues. This chain's CDR3 is CASTLGDTNYGYTF. The CDR3 DNA reads TGTGCCAGCACCCTTGGGGACACTAACTATGGCTACACCTTC.

The chain links TRBV5-1 to TRBJ1-2, with a weak D call TRBD1 (6 bases). CDR3 length equals 15 residues. Trimming shortened V by 4 bases and J by 5 bases, and 18 bases separated the two germline ends. The germline gives CDR1 SGHRS, CDR2 YFSETQ. DNA of the CDR3: TGCGCCAGCAGCGCAAACAGGGTAGAAGGGTATGGCTACACCTTC. Translated: CASSANRVEGYGYTF.

The genes are TRBV7-2 and TRBJ1-2; 7 nucleotides agree with TRBD1. In germline, CDR1 is SGHTA, CDR2 FQGNSA. V was pared by 3 bases and J by 2 bases, with 6 bases of the junction left unmatched. This CDR3 spans 15 amino acids. CDR3 in DNA: TGTGCCAGCAGCTTGGTTGGGACAGCCAACTATGGCTACACCTTC. This translates into CASSLVGTANYGYTF.

The J gene is TRBJ2-3, the V gene TRBV5-1; 9 bases are a match to TRBD1. The length of the CDR3 is 16 residues. The J segment lost 9 bases and the V segment lost 7 bases, leaving 18 bases of the junction unmatched. The germline V gene encodes CDR1 SGHRS and CDR2 YFSETQ. The CDR3 loop is CASRVGGQGQRETQYF. The CDR3 DNA reads as TGCGCCAGCCGGGTGGGGGGACAGGGTCAGCGAGAGACGCAGTATTTT.

In its sample, this clone was seen a few times. This chain connects TRBV27 to TRBJ1-5; maybe TRBD1 (5 bases). Germline CDR1 and CDR2: MNHEY and SMNVEV (reference sequence). The CDR3 covers 14 residues. The germline V and J ends were trimmed by 3 bases and 2 bases, with 8 bases remaining between them. The CDR3 region is CASSFEQGNQPQHF. CDR3 nucleotides: TGTGCCAGCAGTTTCGAACAGGGCAATCAGCCCCAGCATTTT.

V and J are TRBV23-1 and TRBJ1-1; D might be TRBD1 (5 bases). TRBV23-1 counts as an open reading frame of uncertain function. This CDR3 comprises 16 residues. Deletions cut 3 bases from V and 0 bases from J, with 14 bases between. CDR3 nucleotide sequence: TGCGCCAGCAGTCAGGTCGGGGGAAAAATGAACACTGAAGCTTTCTTT. This gives the protein CASSQVGGKMNTEAFF.

The chain employs TRBV19 and TRBJ1-3, with D uncertain. Germline V CDR1 and CDR2: LNHDA, SQIVND (reference sequence). The length of the CDR3 is 15 residues. The V gene lost 11 bases and the J gene lost 0 bases, with 17 bases spanning the gap. The CDR3 loop reads CASQEQRYSGNTIYF. CDR3 DNA sequence: TGTGCCTCCCAAGAGCAGCGGTACTCTGGAAACACCATATATTTT.